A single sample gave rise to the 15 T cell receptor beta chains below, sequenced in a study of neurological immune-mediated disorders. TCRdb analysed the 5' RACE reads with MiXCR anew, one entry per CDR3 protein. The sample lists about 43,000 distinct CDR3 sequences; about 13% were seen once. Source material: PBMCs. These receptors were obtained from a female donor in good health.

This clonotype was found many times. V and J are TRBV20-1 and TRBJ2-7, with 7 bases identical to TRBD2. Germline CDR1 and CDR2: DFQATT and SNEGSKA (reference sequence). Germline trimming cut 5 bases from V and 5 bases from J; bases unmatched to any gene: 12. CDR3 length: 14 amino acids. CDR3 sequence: CSAGGGTGLNEQYF. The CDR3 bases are TGCAGTGCTGGGGGGGGGACGGGGCTCAACGAGCAGTACTTC.

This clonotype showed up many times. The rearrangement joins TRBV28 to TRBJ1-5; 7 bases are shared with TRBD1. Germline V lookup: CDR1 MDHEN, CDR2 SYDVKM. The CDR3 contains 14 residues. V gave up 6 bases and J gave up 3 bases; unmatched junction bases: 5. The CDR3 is CASRGGQSNQPQHF. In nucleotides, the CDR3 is TGTGCCAGCAGGGGGGGACAGTCCAATCAGCCCCAGCATTTT.

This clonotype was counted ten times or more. The CDR3 loop is CASSSPGQNTGELFF. CDR3 bases: TGCGCCAGCAGCTCGCCGGGACAGAACACCGGGGAGCTGTTTTTT. The rearrangement links TRBV5-1 to TRBJ2-2; tentative D call: TRBD1 (6 bases). The CDR3 runs to 15 residues. Per germline, CDR1 SGHRS and CDR2 YFSETQ. V lost 3 bases to trimming and J lost 1 base, with 10 bases between them. Full variable domain (missing parts from reference TRBV5-1 and TRBJ2-2): KAGVTQTPRYLIKTRGQQVTLSCSPISGHRSVSWYQQTPGQGLQFLFEYFSETQRNKGNFPGRFSGRQFSNSRSEMNVSTLELGDSALYLCASSSPGQNTGELFFGEGSRLTVL.

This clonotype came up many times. CDR3 protein: CASSRRAATEAFF. As DNA, the CDR3 is TGTGCCAGTAGTCGTCGGGCAGCAACTGAAGCTTTCTTT. The V and J genes are TRBV19 and TRBJ1-1; D gene ambiguous. Between the trimmed V and J ends, which lost 5 bases and 5 bases, there was a span of 12 bases. From germline, CDR1 is LNHDA and CDR2 SQIVND (reference sequence). This CDR3 contains 13 residues.

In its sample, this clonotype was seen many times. The CDR3 loop reads CASSPRLNTEAFF. The CDR3 DNA reads as TGTGCCAGCAGCCCTAGACTGAACACTGAAGCTTTCTTT. The chain has TRBV13 and TRBJ1-1, with unresolved D. V dropped 5 bases and J dropped 0 bases, with 7 bases sitting between them. CDR1 is PRHDT and CDR2 is FYEKMQ in the germline V gene (reference sequence). The CDR3 covers 13 residues. Drawing the rest from reference TRBV13 and TRBJ1-1, the complete variable domain is AAGVIQSPRHLIKEKRETATLKCYPIPRHDTVYWYQQGPGQDPQFLISFYEKMQSDKGSIPDRFSAQQFSDYHSELNMSSLELGDSALYFCASSPRLNTEAFFGQGTRLTVV.

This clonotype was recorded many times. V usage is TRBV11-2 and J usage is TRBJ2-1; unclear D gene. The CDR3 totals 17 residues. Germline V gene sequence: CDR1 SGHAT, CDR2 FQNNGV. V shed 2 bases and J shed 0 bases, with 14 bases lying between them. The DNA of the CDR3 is TGTGCCAGCAGCTTAAGTGGCCCCGCTGCCTCCTACAATGAGCAGTTCTTC. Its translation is CASSLSGPAASYNEQFF.

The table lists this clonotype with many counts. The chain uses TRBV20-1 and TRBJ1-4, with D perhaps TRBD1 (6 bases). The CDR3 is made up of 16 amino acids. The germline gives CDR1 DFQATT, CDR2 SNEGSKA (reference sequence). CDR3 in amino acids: CAPRGTHPWGNEKLFF. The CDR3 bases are TGCGCCCCCCGGGGGACACACCCCTGGGGTAATGAAAAACTGTTTTTT.

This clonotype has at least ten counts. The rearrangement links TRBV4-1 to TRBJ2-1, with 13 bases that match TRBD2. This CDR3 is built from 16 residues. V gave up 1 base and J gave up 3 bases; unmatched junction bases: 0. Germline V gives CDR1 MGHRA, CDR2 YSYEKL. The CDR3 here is CASSQGTSGGYNEQFF. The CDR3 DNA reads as TGCGCCAGCAGCCAAGGGACTAGCGGGGGCTACAATGAGCAGTTCTTC.

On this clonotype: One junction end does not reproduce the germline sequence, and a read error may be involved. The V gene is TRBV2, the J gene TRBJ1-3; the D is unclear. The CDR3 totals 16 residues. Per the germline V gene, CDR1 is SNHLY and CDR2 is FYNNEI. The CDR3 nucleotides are TGTGCCAGCAGTGAGATTGAGGGCTTACTGGGAAAAACCATATATTTT. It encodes CASSEIEGLLGKTIYF.

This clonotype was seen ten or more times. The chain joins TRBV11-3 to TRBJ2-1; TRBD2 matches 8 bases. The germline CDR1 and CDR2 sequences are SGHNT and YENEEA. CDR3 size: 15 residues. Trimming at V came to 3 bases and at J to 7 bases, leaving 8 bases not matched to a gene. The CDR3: CASSLGGRLRNEQFF. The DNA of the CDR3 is TGTGCCAGCAGCTTGGGCGGGAGGTTGAGGAATGAGCAGTTCTTC.

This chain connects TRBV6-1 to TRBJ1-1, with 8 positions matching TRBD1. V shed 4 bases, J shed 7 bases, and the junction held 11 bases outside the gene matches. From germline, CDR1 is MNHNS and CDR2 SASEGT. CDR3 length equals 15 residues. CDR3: CASSVGWTGRSEAFF. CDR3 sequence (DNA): TGTGCCAGCAGTGTTGGGTGGACAGGGAGAAGTGAAGCTTTCTTT.

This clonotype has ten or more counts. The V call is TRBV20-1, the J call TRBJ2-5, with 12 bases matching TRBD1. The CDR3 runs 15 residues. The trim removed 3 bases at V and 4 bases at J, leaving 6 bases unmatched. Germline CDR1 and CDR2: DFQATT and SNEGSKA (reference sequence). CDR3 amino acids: CSASRGTGGGETQYF. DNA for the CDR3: TGCAGTGCTAGCCGAGGGACAGGGGGCGGAGAGACCCAGTACTTC.

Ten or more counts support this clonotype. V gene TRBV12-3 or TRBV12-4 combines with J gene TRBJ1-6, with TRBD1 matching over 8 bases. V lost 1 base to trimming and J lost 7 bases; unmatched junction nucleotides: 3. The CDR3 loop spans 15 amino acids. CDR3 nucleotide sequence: TGTGCCAGCAGTTTAGGACAGGGGAGGAATTCACCCCTCCACTTT. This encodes CASSLGQGRNSPLHF.

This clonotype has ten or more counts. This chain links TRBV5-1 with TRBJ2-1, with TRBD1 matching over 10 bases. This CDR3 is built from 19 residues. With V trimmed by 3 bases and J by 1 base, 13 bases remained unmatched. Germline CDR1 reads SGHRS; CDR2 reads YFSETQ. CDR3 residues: CASSSPGGDRGRSYNEQFF. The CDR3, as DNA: TGCGCCAGCAGCTCCCCGGGGGGGGACAGGGGTCGGTCCTACAATGAGCAGTTCTTC.

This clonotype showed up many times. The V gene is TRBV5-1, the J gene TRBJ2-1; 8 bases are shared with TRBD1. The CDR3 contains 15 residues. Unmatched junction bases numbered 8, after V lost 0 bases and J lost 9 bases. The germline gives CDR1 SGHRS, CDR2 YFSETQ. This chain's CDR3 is CASSLGQGARSEQFF. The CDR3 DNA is TGCGCCAGCAGCTTGGGGCAGGGGGCGCGGAGTGAGCAGTTCTTC. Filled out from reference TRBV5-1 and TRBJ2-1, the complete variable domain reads KAGVTQTPRYLIKTRGQQVTLSCSPISGHRSVSWYQQTPGQGLQFLFEYFSETQRNKGNFPGRFSGRQFSNSRSEMNVSTLELGDSALYLCASSLGQGARSEQFFGPGTRLTVL.